Below are 11 T cell receptor beta chains sequenced from a single sample in a study of CD8 T cells in ankylosing spondylitis (dated by TCRdb to about 2017). Their recognized antigens are unknown. Libraries were prepared through 5' RACE. The sample was run on an Illumina HiSeq 2500. Through fastp at Q25 and MiXCR, TCRdb rebuilt clones from the public reads, retaining in-frame beta chains. Entries that share a CDR3 protein sequence are merged under the most common genes and DNA. The sample table lists 700,000 to 1,000,000 distinct CDR3 sequences, 12% of them with a count of one. Just over 0.5% of the sample lies in the top ten. Paper-wide results and their limitations: Blood from ankylosing spondylitis patients appeared to be characterized by a TCR beta motif made up of several highly homologous amino acid variants.

The sequencing input was blood, either unsorted or a sorted T cell fraction (not recorded which). The source is a male donor with ankylosing spondylitis.

At least ten counts were recorded for this clonotype. The rearrangement links TRBV20-1 to TRBJ2-1; 8 positions agree with TRBD1. J gave up 0 bases and V 1 base, and 14 bases lay outside the gene matches. The germline V gene has CDR1 DFQATT and CDR2 SNEGSKA (reference sequence). The CDR3 has 19 amino acids. The CDR3 spells CSARGRQGADGSSYNEQFF. As DNA, the CDR3 is TGCAGTGCTAGAGGACGGCAGGGGGCGGACGGAAGCTCCTACAATGAGCAGTTCTTC.

The chain uses TRBV7-2 and TRBJ2-5, with TRBD1 matching 8 bases. Trimming cost V 5 bases and J 4 bases; bases outside gene matches: 6. The length of the CDR3 is 14 residues. Germline V lookup: CDR1 SGHTA, CDR2 FQGNSA. CDR3 region: CASSRTGQGETQYF. In nucleotides, the CDR3 is TGTGCCAGCAGCCGAACAGGACAGGGAGAGACCCAGTACTTC.

J is TRBJ2-5 and V is TRBV5-1; 8 bases match TRBD2. Trimming at V came to 4 bases and at J to 5 bases, leaving 10 bases not matched to a gene. The CDR3 loop spans 15 amino acids. Germline V gives CDR1 SGHRS, CDR2 YFSETQ. DNA for the CDR3: TGCGCCAGCAGCCTAAGCGGGAGCCTCTGGGAGACCCAGTACTTC. It codes for CASSLSGSLWETQYF.

The sample holds a few counts of this clonotype. The rearrangement uses TRBV7-2 and TRBJ1-2; 9 bases line up with TRBD1. The CDR3 covers 14 residues. Germline V gives CDR1 SGHTA, CDR2 FQGNSA. Germline trimming cut 5 bases from V and 4 bases from J; bases unmatched to any gene: 5. The CDR3 is CASSPTGGRYGYTF. The DNA for the CDR3 is TGTGCCAGCAGCCCTACAGGGGGCCGCTATGGCTACACCTTC.

V is TRBV30 and J is TRBJ2-5, with 7 nucleotides matching TRBD2. The CDR3 sequence is 12 residues long. Germline V CDR1 and CDR2: GTSNPN, SVGIG (reference sequence). V shed 1 base, J shed 9 bases, and the junction held 5 bases outside the gene matches. The chain's CDR3 is CAWSAGGGAQYF. CDR3 nucleotides: TGTGCCTGGAGTGCCGGGGGAGGGGCCCAGTACTTC.

In its sample, this clonotype was seen a few times. The CDR3 sequence: CASSLVVGTALNTEAFF. The CDR3 region has the DNA TGCGCCAGCAGCTTGGTCGTGGGGACCGCGCTGAACACTGAAGCTTTCTTT. The J gene is TRBJ1-1, the V gene TRBV5-1, with D possibly matching TRBD1 (5 bases). The V gene lost 0 bases and the J gene lost 0 bases, with 15 bases spanning the gap. This CDR3 is built from 17 residues. Germline V gene data show CDR1 as SGHRS and CDR2 as YFSETQ.

This clonotype was counted a few times. V gene TRBV19 combines with J gene TRBJ1-2; possibly TRBD1 for D (6 bases). This CDR3 is built from 14 residues. Germline-derived CDR1 and CDR2 are LNHDA and SQIVND (reference sequence). The germline V and J ends were trimmed by 6 bases and 7 bases, with 18 bases remaining between them. CDR3 region: CASSYDRSSGGYTF. DNA for the CDR3: TGTGCCAGTAGCTACGACAGGTCCTCGGGTGGCTACACCTTC. Full variable domain (rest looked up from reference TRBV19 and TRBJ1-2): DGGITQSPKYLFRKEGQNVTLSCEQNLNHDAMYWYRQDPGQGLRLIYYSQIVNDFQKGDIAEGYSVSREKKESFPLTVTSAQKNPTAFYLCASSYDRSSGGYTFGSGTRLTVV.

The table lists this clonotype with many counts. This rearrangement joins TRBV4-3 to TRBJ2-1; TRBD1 might be the D (6 bases). This CDR3 comprises 16 residues. The V gene lost 4 bases and the J gene lost 3 bases, with 16 bases spanning the gap. Germline V gives CDR1 LGHNA, CDR2 YSLEER. The CDR3 is CASSRPTARGYNEQFF. In DNA form, the CDR3 reads TGCGCCAGCAGCCGACCGACAGCCAGGGGCTACAATGAGCAGTTCTTC.

The chain has TRBV7-2 and TRBJ1-2; D uncertain. This CDR3 is built from 15 residues. The V end was cut by 3 bases, the J end by 5 bases, with 16 bases between. From germline, CDR1 is SGHTA and CDR2 FQGNSA. CDR3 region: CASSFAPIAGYGYTF. CDR3 nucleotides: TGTGCCAGCAGCTTCGCTCCTATCGCCGGTTATGGCTACACCTTC. Full variable domain (outside the CDR3, taken from reference TRBV7-2 and TRBJ1-2): GAGVSQSPSNKVTEKGKDVELRCDPISGHTALYWYRQSLGQGLEFLIYFQGNSAPDKSGLPSDRFSAERTGGSVSTLTIQRTQQEDSAVYLCASSFAPIAGYGYTFGSGTRLTVV.

A few counts support this clonotype. The V and J genes are TRBV11-1 and TRBJ2-7; D is unresolved. Germline V CDR1 and CDR2: SGHAT, FQDESV (reference sequence). This CDR3 contains 13 residues. Trimming cost V 1 base and J 7 bases, with 11 bases left between them. The CDR3 nucleotides are TGTGCCAGCAGCTTAGGTCCCCAAGGAGAGCAGTACTTC. Protein sequence: CASSLGPQGEQYF. Together with reference TRBV11-1 and TRBJ2-7, the CDR3 gives the full variable domain: EAEVAQSPRYKITEKSQAVAFWCDPISGHATLYWYRQILGQGPELLVQFQDESVVDDSQLPKDRFSAERLKGVDSTLKIQPAELGDSAMYLCASSLGPQGEQYFGPGTRLTVT.

The chain employs TRBV6-2 or TRBV6-3 and TRBJ2-7; a weak D match, TRBD2 (6 bases). There are 14 residues in the CDR3. V dropped 6 bases and J dropped 0 bases, with 12 bases sitting between them. The germline V gene encodes CDR1 MNHEY and CDR2 SVGEGT. DNA of the CDR3: TGTGCCAGCAGGGAGGACTACTTCTCCTACGAGCAGTACTTC. Residues: CASREDYFSYEQYF.